This entry concerns a single T cell receptor (beta chain). Authors' analysis steps: Amplification with reference gene primers provided the estimates of nucleated cell counts. Produced via immunoSEQ multiplex PCR; TCRdb's table is partial and in-frame only. Clone size and the V and J calls come from that table; the DNA yielded D and trimming. The data contain 300,000 or so clones, around four fifths of them singletons. This record belongs to a study of blood T cell repertoires in COVID-19. Study-wide background: PBMCs, B-cell-depleted T cells, or T cells provided the cDNA or gDNA that made up the material.

Germline loops: CDR1 SGHAT, CDR2 FQNNGV. Unmatched junction bases numbered 11, after V lost 7 bases and J lost 7 bases. This CDR3 comprises 15 residues. The receptor comes from a woman aged 45-60 years with active or convalescent COVID-19. This chain connects TRBV11-2 to TRBJ2-1; 9 nucleotides line up with TRBD1. Specimen: peripheral blood. The CDR3: CASNPTGGLRNEQFF. For the CDR3, the DNA is TGTGCCAGCAACCCCACAGGGGGCCTCAGGAATGAGCAGTTCTTC.